The 28 T cell receptor beta chains listed next were all sequenced from one sample in a study of human T cells and chemical hapten exposure. Noted time point: patch test 1, 2 weeks after DPC sensitization. Treatment: therapeutic diphenylcyclopropenone sensitization with weekly scalp DPC. In TCRdb, the RACE reads were re-called with MiXCR into one record per CDR3 protein. Of 75,000 to 90,000 distinct CDR3 sequences listed, around 10% are singletons. Sequencing was performed on whole blood, taken in connection with sensitization to the hapten diphenylcyclopropenone (DPC). The receptor source for this set is a woman in her fifties or sixties with alopecia areata. Some clones in this sample may be carry-over from other donors' samples.

The chain joins TRBV11-2 to TRBJ2-7; D remains ambiguous. CDR3 length: 11 residues. CDR1 SGHAT and CDR2 FQNNGV come from the germline V gene. The V end lost 5 bases, the J end lost 7 bases, and 9 bases lay between the germline ends. CDR3 coding DNA: TGTGCCAGCAGCACCTTACGGGAGCAGTACTTC. Translating gives CASSTLREQYF.

This clonotype was detected ten times or more. J is TRBJ1-3 and V is TRBV12-3 or TRBV12-4; D gene uncertain. The V gene lost 3 bases and the J gene lost 2 bases, with 8 bases spanning the gap. The CDR3 runs to 14 residues. Written as DNA, the CDR3 is TGTGCCAGCAGTTTGCTCAGCCCTGGAAACACCATATATTTT. Its protein is CASSLLSPGNTIYF.

V is TRBV6-4 and J is TRBJ2-1; D tentatively reads TRBD1 or TRBD2 (5 bases each). Germline V gives CDR1 MRHNA, CDR2 SNTAGT. This CDR3 is 13 amino acids long. V was pared by 6 bases and J by 5 bases, with 11 bases between. The CDR3: CASSWDGHNEQFF. The DNA of the CDR3 is TGTGCCAGCAGCTGGGACGGCCACAATGAGCAGTTCTTC.

The V and J genes are TRBV20-1 and TRBJ1-1; D gene unclear. This CDR3 has 12 amino acids. Per germline, CDR1 DFQATT and CDR2 SNEGSKA (reference sequence). V lost 2 bases, J lost 4 bases, and 8 bases lay in between. For the CDR3, the DNA is TGCAGTGCTAGACGCATCCTCACTGAAGCTTTCTTT. Amino acid sequence: CSARRILTEAFF.

This clonotype was observed many times. This chain links TRBV7-9 with TRBJ1-6; no clear D gene. The CDR3 is 17 amino acids. With 3 bases removed from V and 0 bases from J, the gap between germline ends came to 12 bases. The germline CDR1 and CDR2 sequences are SEHNR and FQNEAQ (reference sequence). The CDR3 region has the DNA TGTGCCAGCAGCTTCGTCGCCGGGAGCTCCTATAATTCACCCCTCCACTTT. Its protein is CASSFVAGSSYNSPLHF.

The V gene is TRBV7-6, the J gene TRBJ2-7; 8 bases are a match to TRBD1. V gave up 5 bases and J gave up 4 bases; unmatched junction bases: 13. The CDR3 sequence is 16 residues long. Per the germline V gene, CDR1 is SGHVS and CDR2 is FNYEAQ. DNA for the CDR3: TGTGCCAGCAGCAATCCCGGGACAGGTTTACGGTACGAGCAGTACTTC. It translates to CASSNPGTGLRYEQYF.

The rearrangement links TRBV6-1 to TRBJ1-6; D uncertain. Germline CDR1 and CDR2: MNHNS and SASEGT. Trimming took off 1 base at V and 0 bases at J, with 13 bases between the two ends. The CDR3 runs to 18 residues. In DNA, the CDR3 is TGTGCCAGCAGTGAAGTGGGCCGGACGAGCTCCTATAATTCACCCCTCCACTTT. Protein: CASSEVGRTSSYNSPLHF.

This clonotype was observed a single time. The gene calls are TRBV27 and TRBJ2-2; TRBD2 might be the D (6 bases). CDR3 length equals 13 residues. The V end lost 3 bases, the J end lost 8 bases, and 10 bases lay between the germline ends. The germline V gene encodes CDR1 MNHEY and CDR2 SMNVEV (reference sequence). As DNA, the CDR3 is TGTGCCAGCAGTTTCCCCCGGGAGGGGGAGCTGTTTTTT. Residues: CASSFPREGELFF.

This clonotype was counted between two and nine times. J is TRBJ1-5 and V is TRBV5-5; D unclear. Trimming took 5 bases from V and 5 from J, leaving 20 bases between them. This CDR3 contains 16 residues. The germline CDR1 and CDR2 sequences are SGHKS and YYEKEE (reference sequence). The CDR3, as DNA: TGTGCCAGCAGTCCTCTTCCGGGAAATGGGTATCAGCCCCAGCATTTT. This translates into CASSPLPGNGYQPQHF.

Here the CDR3 reads CASSGTGGRPGELFF. The DNA for the CDR3 is TGTGCCAGCAGCGGTACAGGGGGTCGGCCCGGGGAGCTGTTTTTT. V and J are TRBV5-4 and TRBJ2-2, with 8 nucleotides matching TRBD1. The CDR3 runs to 15 residues. Germline CDR1 reads SGHNT; CDR2 reads YYREEE (reference sequence). The V and J ends lost 4 bases and 6 bases, in that order; junction bases with no gene match: 8.

The chain uses TRBV9 and TRBJ2-7; TRBD2 aligns across 14 bases. This CDR3 spans 16 amino acids. Germline CDR1 reads SGDLS; CDR2 reads YYNGEE. V shed 4 bases and J 4 bases; nucleotides not matched to a gene: 7. CDR3 DNA: TGTGCCAGCAGCTCAGCCGGGACTAGCGGGAGATACGAGCAGTACTTC. This codes for CASSSAGTSGRYEQYF.

This clonotype occurred a few times. V usage is TRBV3-1 and J usage is TRBJ1-6; 7 nucleotides line up with TRBD1. This CDR3 is built from 15 residues. V was clipped by 4 bases and J by 6 bases; unmatched bases: 6. Germline CDR1 reads LGHDT; CDR2 reads YNNKEL (reference sequence). The CDR3 nucleotides read TGTGCCAGCAGCCCTACGACAGGGAGTAATTCACCCCTCCACTTT. It is translated as CASSPTTGSNSPLHF.

Many counts were recorded for this clonotype. The chain uses TRBV27 and TRBJ1-1; tentatively, D is TRBD1 (6 bases). V lost 6 bases, J lost 0 bases, and 17 bases lay in between. Germline CDR1 reads MNHEY; CDR2 reads SMNVEV (reference sequence). The CDR3 loop spans 16 amino acids. The chain's CDR3 is CASSPIPGAMNTEAFF. The CDR3 DNA sequence: TGTGCCAGCAGCCCGATTCCGGGGGCAATGAACACTGAAGCTTTCTTT.

The V and J genes are TRBV7-3 and TRBJ2-1, with 11 bases aligning to TRBD2. The CDR3 consists of 15 residues. The ends lost 5 bases at V and 8 bases at J; junction bases unmatched: 8. CDR1 and CDR2 from the germline V gene are SGHTA and FQGTGA. The chain's CDR3 is CASSVLAGGRDEQFF. The DNA of the CDR3 is TGTGCCAGCAGCGTGCTAGCGGGAGGTCGGGATGAGCAGTTCTTC.

The chain uses TRBV29-1 and TRBJ1-1, with 7 bases matching TRBD1. The CDR3 loop spans 15 amino acids. CDR1 SQVTM and CDR2 ANQGSEA come from the germline V gene. V shed 5 bases and J 1 base; nucleotides not matched to a gene: 10. The CDR3 coding sequence is TGCAGCGTTAAATCGGGAGGGGGCCGGAACACTGAAGCTTTCTTT. Translation: CSVKSGGGRNTEAFF.

The chain joins TRBV19 to TRBJ2-1; 8 bases line up with TRBD2. This CDR3 comprises 16 residues. The trim removed 3 bases at V and 8 bases at J, leaving 12 bases unmatched. Germline V gives CDR1 LNHDA, CDR2 SQIVND (reference sequence). The CDR3 region has the DNA TGTGCCAGTAGTATGGTCGCGAGCGGGAGAGTCTATGAGCAGTTCTTC. Amino acid sequence: CASSMVASGRVYEQFF.

This chain connects TRBV10-3 to TRBJ2-7; 7 bases are a match to TRBD1. The germline V gene has CDR1 ENHRY and CDR2 SYGVKD. Trimming removed 0 bases from V and 12 bases from J; junction bases left unmatched: 8. The CDR3 extends over 13 amino acids. CDR3 sequence: CAISESPDRDPYF. The DNA for the CDR3 is TGTGCCATCAGTGAGTCTCCCGACAGGGATCCGTACTTC.

CDR3 sequence (DNA): TGCAGTGCTAGCCCACTAGCGGGAGGGCCCGGTACGCAGTATTTT. Protein sequence: CSASPLAGGPGTQYF. The chain links TRBV20-1 to TRBJ2-3, with 13 bases lining up with TRBD2. V shed 3 bases and J 8 bases; nucleotides not matched to a gene: 8. Germline V gives CDR1 DFQATT, CDR2 SNEGSKA (reference sequence). This CDR3 is built from 15 residues.

The gene calls are TRBV4-2 and TRBJ1-5, with D uncertain. Germline loops: CDR1 LGHNA, CDR2 YNFKEQ. The CDR3 length is 14 residues. The V end lost 0 bases, the J end lost 5 bases, and 8 bases lay between the germline ends. The CDR3 loop is CASSQEGRDQPQHF. CDR3 bases: TGTGCCAGCAGCCAAGAAGGACGGGATCAGCCCCAGCATTTT.

This clonotype turned up a few times. The chain carries TRBV7-6 and TRBJ2-3, with 10 bases that match TRBD2. Trimming at V came to 4 bases and at J to 2 bases, leaving 6 bases not matched to a gene. The CDR3 loop spans 16 amino acids. Germline V CDR1 and CDR2: SGHVS, FNYEAQ. The DNA of the CDR3 is TGTGCCAGCAGCTCACGGACTAGCGGCCCCACAGATACGCAGTATTTT. This translates into CASSSRTSGPTDTQYF.

This clonotype was observed many times. An end of the junction does not agree with germline; a read error may underlie this. CDR3 nucleotide sequence: TGTGCTAGCAGCTTAGTGAGCAAGGGAGCTTTCTTT. Translation: CASSLVSKGAFF. This rearrangement joins TRBV7-7 to TRBJ1-1; D ambiguous. The CDR3 contains 12 residues. Germline V gene sequence: CDR1 SSHAT, CDR2 FNYEAQ (reference sequence).

This clonotype was seen more than once but under ten times. The chain employs TRBV6-5 and TRBJ1-5, with D possibly being TRBD1 (5 bases). The germline V and J ends were trimmed by 6 bases and 0 bases, with 18 bases remaining between them. CDR3 length: 17 residues. CDR1 is MNHEY and CDR2 is SVGAGI in the germline V gene. In nucleotides, the CDR3 is TGTGCCAGCAGGAAATTCAGGGACTTAGTTAGCAATCAGCCCCAGCATTTT. This codes for CASRKFRDLVSNQPQHF.

The CDR3 region is CAPEGNEQFF. The DNA for the CDR3 is TGTGCCCCCGAAGGCAATGAGCAGTTCTTC. The chain joins TRBV10-3 to TRBJ2-1, with D unclear. Looked up from germline, CDR1 is ENHRY and CDR2 is SYGVKD. The length of the CDR3 is 10 residues. V was trimmed by 11 bases and J by 6 bases, leaving 8 bases between them.

This clonotype came up a few times. This CDR3 reads CASSFSSGQGNEKLFF. CDR3 sequence (DNA): TGTGCCAGCAGCTTTTCAAGCGGTCAGGGTAATGAAAAACTGTTTTTT. The chain carries TRBV13 and TRBJ1-4; possibly TRBD1 for D (5 bases). CDR3 length: 16 residues. V lost 3 bases to trimming and J lost 4 bases, with 15 bases between them. Germline V CDR1 and CDR2: PRHDT, FYEKMQ (reference sequence).

The rearrangement links TRBV7-9 to TRBJ1-2, with 8 bases matching TRBD1. This CDR3 comprises 15 residues. The germline V gene has CDR1 SEHNR and CDR2 FQNEAQ (reference sequence). V was clipped by 1 base and J by 3 bases; unmatched bases: 4. The CDR3 loop is CASSLVRGRDYGYTF. For the CDR3, the DNA is TGTGCCAGCAGCTTAGTCAGGGGGCGTGACTATGGCTACACCTTC. Supplemented by reference TRBV7-9 and TRBJ1-2, the full variable domain reads DTGVSQNPRHKITKRGQNVTFRCDPISEHNRLYWYRQTLGQGPEFLTYFQNEAQLEKSRLLSDRFSAERPKGSFSTLEIQRTEQGDSAMYLCASSLVRGRDYGYTFGSGTRLTVV.

J is TRBJ2-3 and V is TRBV11-2, with 7 bases identical to TRBD1. CDR1 is SGHAT, CDR2 FQNNGV, per germline. CDR3 size: 15 residues. Losses at the gene ends were 4 bases for V and 5 bases for J; bases not matched to a gene: 9. The CDR3 reads CASSSRGGAIDTQYF. The CDR3, as DNA: TGTGCCAGCAGCTCTCGAGGGGGCGCGATAGATACGCAGTATTTT.

The table lists this clonotype with a few counts. V and J are TRBV7-2 and TRBJ2-1; D is tentatively TRBD1 or TRBD2 (5 bases each). This CDR3 is built from 15 residues. Germline assignment: CDR1 SGHTA and CDR2 FQGNSA. Trimming removed 0 bases from V and 4 bases from J, with 10 bases in between. The CDR3 DNA follows: TGTGCCAGCAGCTTAGCTTACGGGGCTTACAATGAGCAGTTCTTC. Amino acids: CASSLAYGAYNEQFF.

The rearrangement joins TRBV12-3 or TRBV12-4 to TRBJ1-4, with D perhaps TRBD1 (5 bases). The V end was cut by 5 bases, the J end by 7 bases, with 17 bases between. The CDR3 loop spans 15 amino acids. The CDR3 is CASSTRFSGGEKLFF. The CDR3, as DNA: TGTGCCAGCAGTACTCGCTTCTCGGGGGGTGAAAAACTGTTTTTT.